Listed below are T cell receptor beta chains from one sample, sequenced in a study of shared clonotypes between healthy human individuals. The assay was immunoSEQ multiplex PCR, and TCRdb's table has in-frame clones only and misses some. The sample includes hundreds of thousands of clones, about 96% of them seen just once. The sequencing sample was made of naive CD8+ T cells sorted from blood. These receptor sequences come from a woman in her twenties or thirties in good health. Each CDR3 is given with its conserved first and last residue. The order of the fields is J gene, V gene, CDR3 length, clone size, D gene, CDR3 DNA, CDR3 protein. D genes are given only for firm matches. Size tells how often a clone was seen (once, few, many) or the class of an expanded clone, and some rows leave it out.

j_gene: TRBJ1-2
v_gene: TRBV21-1
len: 20
abundance: -
d_gene: -
CDR3nt: TGTGCCAGCAGCAAGGCACCCGGGACAGGGGAGACCTATAGGAACTATGGCTACACCTTC
CDR3aa: CASSKAPGTGETYRNYGYTF

j_gene: TRBJ1-3
v_gene: TRBV16
len: 16
abundance: -
d_gene: -
CDR3nt: TGTGCCAGCAGCCAATTCCGGACGGACGCTGGAAACACCATATATTTT
CDR3aa: CASSQFRTDAGNTIYF

j_gene: TRBJ1-1
v_gene: TRBV15
len: 15
abundance: -
d_gene: TRBD1
CDR3nt: TGTGCCACCAGCAGAGAGGGGACAGGTCTACCCGAAGCTTTCTTT
CDR3aa: CATSREGTGLPEAFF

j_gene: TRBJ1-1
v_gene: TRBV10-2
len: 13
abundance: -
d_gene: -
CDR3nt: TGCGCCAGCAGTGCCTCCTTGAACACTGAAGCTTTCTTT
CDR3aa: CASSASLNTEAFF

j_gene: TRBJ1-1
v_gene: TRBV7-9
len: 16
abundance: -
d_gene: TRBD1
CDR3nt: TGTGCCAGCAGCTCGGGGAAAAAACAGGGGGCGGCTGAAGCTTTCTTT
CDR3aa: CASSSGKKQGAAEAFF

j_gene: TRBJ2-7
v_gene: TRBV6-1
len: 13
abundance: -
d_gene: -
CDR3nt: TGTGCCAGCAGTGAATTCAAGGGATACGAGCAGTACTTC
CDR3aa: CASSEFKGYEQYF

j_gene: TRBJ2-1
v_gene: TRBV19
len: 11
abundance: -
d_gene: -
CDR3nt: TGTGCCAGTAGTAAGAGTGGTGAGCAGTTCTTC
CDR3aa: CASSKSGEQFF

j_gene: TRBJ2-3
v_gene: TRBV25-1
len: 15
abundance: -
d_gene: -
CDR3nt: TGTGCCAGCAGTGAATATTTGCAGGGAGGAGATACGCAGTATTTT
CDR3aa: CASSEYLQGGDTQYF

j_gene: TRBJ1-1
v_gene: TRBV9
len: 15
abundance: once
d_gene: -
CDR3nt: TGTGCCAGCAGAGATGGAGTGGACAGTCGCACTGAAGCTTTCTTT
CDR3aa: CASRDGVDSRTEAFF

j_gene: TRBJ2-7
v_gene: TRBV7-8
len: 15
abundance: -
d_gene: -
CDR3nt: TGTGCCAGCAGCCTGGGGGTAGCGACAACCTACGAGCAGTACTTC
CDR3aa: CASSLGVATTYEQYF

j_gene: TRBJ2-5
v_gene: TRBV7-6
len: 17
abundance: -
d_gene: -
CDR3nt: TGTGCCAGCAGCTTAGGGGCAGGGGATGGTTATGAAGAGACCCAGTACTTC
CDR3aa: CASSLGAGDGYEETQYF

j_gene: TRBJ1-1
v_gene: TRBV19
len: 15
abundance: many
d_gene: TRBD1
CDR3nt: TGTGCCAGTAGTGCCCCCCGGACAGGGTTGACTGAAGCTTTCTTT
CDR3aa: CASSAPRTGLTEAFF

j_gene: TRBJ1-1
v_gene: TRBV4-1
len: 15
abundance: -
d_gene: -
CDR3nt: TGCGCCAGCAGCCAAACCCCCCTCGGCAACACTGAAGCTTTCTTT
CDR3aa: CASSQTPLGNTEAFF

j_gene: TRBJ1-2
v_gene: TRBV7-8
len: 15
abundance: -
d_gene: -
CDR3nt: TGTGCCAGCAGCTTGGAAGCCGGGACACAACATGGCTACACCTTC
CDR3aa: CASSLEAGTQHGYTF

j_gene: TRBJ2-3
v_gene: TRBV6-1
len: 18
abundance: -
d_gene: TRBD2
CDR3nt: TGTGCCAGCAGTGAACTCTCTAGCGGGAGGCGGATGGAAGATACGCAGTATTTT
CDR3aa: CASSELSSGRRMEDTQYF

j_gene: TRBJ2-7
v_gene: TRBV7-9
len: 13
abundance: -
d_gene: -
CDR3nt: TGTGCCAGCAGCCCCTCGGGGCGCTACGAGCAGTACTTC
CDR3aa: CASSPSGRYEQYF

j_gene: TRBJ2-3
v_gene: TRBV7-9
len: 13
abundance: once
d_gene: -
CDR3nt: TGTGCCAGCAGCTCAACTAGCACAGATACGCAGTATTTT
CDR3aa: CASSSTSTDTQYF

j_gene: TRBJ2-1
v_gene: TRBV7-6
len: 15
abundance: -
d_gene: -
CDR3nt: TGTGCCAGCAGCTTGACACTAGCCACCTACAATGAGCAGTTCTTC
CDR3aa: CASSLTLATYNEQFF

j_gene: TRBJ2-1
v_gene: TRBV23-1
len: 20
abundance: -
d_gene: TRBD2
CDR3nt: TGCGCCAGCAGTCAGGGGCTAGCGGGGACGACAAGGAACTCCTACAATGAGCAGTTCTTC
CDR3aa: CASSQGLAGTTRNSYNEQFF

j_gene: TRBJ1-3
v_gene: TRBV19
len: 11
abundance: once
d_gene: -
CDR3nt: TGTGCCAGTAGTAACGGAAACACCATATATTTT
CDR3aa: CASSNGNTIYF

j_gene: TRBJ1-5
v_gene: TRBV4-1
len: 14
abundance: once
d_gene: -
CDR3nt: TGCGCCAGCAGCAGGGGCGCAGGGATGGAGCCCCAGCATTTT
CDR3aa: CASSRGAGMEPQHF

j_gene: TRBJ1-1
v_gene: TRBV4-2
len: 15
abundance: -
d_gene: -
CDR3nt: TGTGCCAGCAGCCAAGATAGTGGGGAGGGCACTGAAGCTTTCTTT
CDR3aa: CASSQDSGEGTEAFF